The clone carrying this T cell receptor beta chain turned up a few times. Antigen: not known. The data were obtained in a study of cytomegalovirus exposure and HLA in healthy donors. On the study more broadly: When fewer than 400 donors were genotyped, roughly 82% of them were found to fall in the Caucasian-associated ancestry cluster. Study-wide results and limits: CMV serostatus was the sole immune exposure information available. Later analysis associated a missense DCLRE1C variant with TCR beta V- and J-gene trimming.

The CDR3 extends over 12 amino acids. The germline V and J ends were trimmed by 3 bases and 4 bases, with 4 bases remaining between them. CDR1 MNHEY and CDR2 SMNVEV come from the germline V gene (reference sequence). Vbeta (60) and Jbeta (13) primers were used in the PCR. Original processing notes: About 88 million unique TCR beta chains, roughly 11 million of them shared, were counted by a later analysis. The repertoire was sequenced with immunoSEQ multiplex PCR; TCRdb's copy has only in-frame clones and lacks some. V, J and clone size derive from that table, while D and trimming were established from the DNA sequence. The data contain about 61,000 clones, approximately 72% of them seen just once; the ten biggest clones take up roughly half.

The sequence was obtained from a man in his forties or fifties in good health and CMV-seropositive. The sample consisted of PBMCs. V and J are TRBV27 and TRBJ2-1; D call uncertain. The CDR3 DNA sequence: TGTGCCAGCAGTTTCGGGTACAATGAGCAGTTCTTC. Encoded protein: CASSFGYNEQFF.